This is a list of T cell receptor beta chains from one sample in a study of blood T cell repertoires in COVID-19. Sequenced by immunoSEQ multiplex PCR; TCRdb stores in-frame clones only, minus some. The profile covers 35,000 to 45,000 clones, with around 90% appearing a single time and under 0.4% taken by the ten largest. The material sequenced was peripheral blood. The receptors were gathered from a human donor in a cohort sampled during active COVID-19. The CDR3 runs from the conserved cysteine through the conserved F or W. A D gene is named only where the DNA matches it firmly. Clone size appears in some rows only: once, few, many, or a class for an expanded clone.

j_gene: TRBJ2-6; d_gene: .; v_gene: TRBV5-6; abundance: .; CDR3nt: TGTGCCAGCAGCTTGAGACAGTTCCTCTCTGGGGCCAACGTCCTGACTTTC; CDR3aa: CASSLRQFLSGANVLTF
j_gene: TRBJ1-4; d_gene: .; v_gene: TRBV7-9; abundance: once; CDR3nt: TGTGCCAGCAGCCCCTGGGGGGGGAAGGATGAAAAACTGTTTTTT; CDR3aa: CASSPWGGKDEKLFF
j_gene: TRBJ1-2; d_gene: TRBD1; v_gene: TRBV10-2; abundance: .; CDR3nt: TGCGCCAGCAGTACCCTCGGGACAGGGGCCTATGGCTACACCTTC; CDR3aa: CASSTLGTGAYGYTF
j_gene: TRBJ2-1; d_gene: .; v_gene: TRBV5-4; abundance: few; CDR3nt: TGTGCCAGCAGCTTGAAAAGGAGCTCCTACAATGAGCAGTTCTTC; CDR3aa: CASSLKRSSYNEQFF
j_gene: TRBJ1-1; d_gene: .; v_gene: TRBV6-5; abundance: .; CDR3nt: TGTGCCAGCAGTTTGGAGGACCCGAACACTGAAGCTTTCTTT; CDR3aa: CASSLEDPNTEAFF
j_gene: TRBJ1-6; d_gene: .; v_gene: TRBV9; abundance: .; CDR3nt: TGTGCCAGCAGCTACGGCCTGGAGGGTAGGGGCTCACCCCTCCACTTT; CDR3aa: CASSYGLEGRGSPLHF
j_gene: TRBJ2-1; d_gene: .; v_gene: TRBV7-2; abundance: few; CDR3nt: TGTGCCAGCAGCTTAGGAGCGATAGGGACTGTCAATGAGCAGTTCTTC; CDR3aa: CASSLGAIGTVNEQFF
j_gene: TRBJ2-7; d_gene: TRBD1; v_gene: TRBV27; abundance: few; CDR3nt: TGTGCCAGCAGTGTCGGGACAGGGCTCTACGAGCAGTACTTC; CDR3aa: CASSVGTGLYEQYF
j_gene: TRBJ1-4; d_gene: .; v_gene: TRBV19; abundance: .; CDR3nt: TGTGCCAGTAGTATAGTGCAGAATAATGAAAAACTGTTTTTT; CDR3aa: CASSIVQNNEKLFF
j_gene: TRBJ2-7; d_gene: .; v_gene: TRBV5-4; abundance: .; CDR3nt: TGTGCCAGCAGCTTGGGAGTCGTCTACGAGCAGTACTTC; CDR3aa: CASSLGVVYEQYF
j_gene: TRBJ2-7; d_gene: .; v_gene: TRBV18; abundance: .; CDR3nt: TGTGCCAGCTCACCCCGTCGACAGGAATACGAGCAGTACTTC; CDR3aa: CASSPRRQEYEQYF
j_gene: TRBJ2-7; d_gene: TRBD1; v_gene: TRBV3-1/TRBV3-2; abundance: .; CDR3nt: TGTGCCAGCAGCCAAGATTACGGGACAGGGGTAGACTACGAGCAGTACTTC; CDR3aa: CASSQDYGTGVDYEQYF
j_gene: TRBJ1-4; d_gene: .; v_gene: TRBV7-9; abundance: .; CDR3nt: TGTGCCAGCAGCTTCGCACTCAATGAAAAACTGTTTTTT; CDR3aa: CASSFALNEKLFF
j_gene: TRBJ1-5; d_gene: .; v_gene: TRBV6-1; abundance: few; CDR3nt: TGTGCCAGCAGTGAAAGTCGGGGTATAAGCAATCAGCCCCAGCATTTT; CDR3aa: CASSESRGISNQPQHF
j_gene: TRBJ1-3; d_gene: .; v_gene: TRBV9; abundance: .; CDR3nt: TGTGCCAGCAGCGCCAGCTCTGGAAACACCATATATTTT; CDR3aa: CASSASSGNTIYF
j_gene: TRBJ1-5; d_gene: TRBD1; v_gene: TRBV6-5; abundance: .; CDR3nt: TGTGCCAGCAGTTACTCGACAGGGCAGCCCCAGCATTTT; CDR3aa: CASSYSTGQPQHF
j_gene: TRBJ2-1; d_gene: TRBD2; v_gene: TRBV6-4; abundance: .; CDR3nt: TGTGCCAGCAGTAGCCGGACTAGCGGGGGGGCCGATGAGCAGTTCTTC; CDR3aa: CASSSRTSGGADEQFF
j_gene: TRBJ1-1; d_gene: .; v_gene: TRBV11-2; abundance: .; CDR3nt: TGTGCCAGCAGCTCGACAGTCATGAACACTGAAGCTTTCTTT; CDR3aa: CASSSTVMNTEAFF
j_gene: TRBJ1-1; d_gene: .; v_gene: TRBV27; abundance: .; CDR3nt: TGTGCCAGCAGTTTAATGGGGGGCACTGAAGCTTTCTTT; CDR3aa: CASSLMGGTEAFF
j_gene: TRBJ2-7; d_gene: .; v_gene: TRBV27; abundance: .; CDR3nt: TGTGCCAGCCCCCCGGGGGTTGGTCTCTACGAGCAGTACTTC; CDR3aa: CASPPGVGLYEQYF
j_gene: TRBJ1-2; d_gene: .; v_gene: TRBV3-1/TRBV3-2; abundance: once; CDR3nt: TGTGCCAGCAGCCAAGTACTTCCAAGGGAGGGTGGCTACACCTTC; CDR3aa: CASSQVLPREGGYTF
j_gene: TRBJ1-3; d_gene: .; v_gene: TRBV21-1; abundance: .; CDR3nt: TGTGCCAGCAGCAAATGCCGCGGTAGAAACACCATATATTTT; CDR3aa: CASSKCRGRNTIYF
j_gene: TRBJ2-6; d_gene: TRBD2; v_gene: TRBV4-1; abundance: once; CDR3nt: TGCGCCAGCAGCCAGGGGGTGGGGACTAGCTTGATTGGGGCCAACGTCCTGACTTTC; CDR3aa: CASSQGVGTSLIGANVLTF
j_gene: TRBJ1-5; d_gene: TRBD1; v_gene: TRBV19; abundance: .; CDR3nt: TGTGCCAGTAGCCCCGACAGGGGCGGCAATCAGCCCCAGCATTTT; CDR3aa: CASSPDRGGNQPQHF